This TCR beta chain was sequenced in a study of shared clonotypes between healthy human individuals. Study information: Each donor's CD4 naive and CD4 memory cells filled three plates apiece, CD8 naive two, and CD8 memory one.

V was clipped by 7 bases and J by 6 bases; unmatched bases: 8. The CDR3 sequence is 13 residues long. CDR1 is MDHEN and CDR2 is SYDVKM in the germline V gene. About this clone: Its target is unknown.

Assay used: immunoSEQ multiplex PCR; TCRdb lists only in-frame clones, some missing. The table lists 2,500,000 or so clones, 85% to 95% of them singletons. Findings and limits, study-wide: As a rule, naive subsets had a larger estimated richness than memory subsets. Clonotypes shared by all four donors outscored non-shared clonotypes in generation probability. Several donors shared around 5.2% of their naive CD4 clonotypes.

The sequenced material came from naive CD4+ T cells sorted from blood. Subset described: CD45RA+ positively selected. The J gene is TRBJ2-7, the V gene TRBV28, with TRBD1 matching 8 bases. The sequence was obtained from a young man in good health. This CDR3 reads CASTGTGSREQYF. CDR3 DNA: TGTGCCAGCACCGGGACAGGTTCACGCGAGCAGTACTTC.